The T cell receptor beta chain under discussion was sequenced for a study of tumor-infiltrating lymphocytes in primary liver carcinoma. About the research overall: The neoplasms were of stage T1-T3 N0M0, with dimensions of about 4.2 to 10 cm across.

CDR1 is SGHDT and CDR2 is YYEEEE in the germline V gene. The CDR3 is made up of 16 amino acids. For each extraction, RNA and DNA were obtained together from approximately 20-30 mg of unsorted bulk tissue. cDNA specific to TCR beta was made from roughly 500 ng of total RNA, with a constant-region primer employed for priming. Modified slightly, ARM-PCR produced TCR beta libraries over three nested multiplex PCR rounds. The two initial PCR rounds, around 11 cycles each, used TRBV1-TRBV30 forward and C-beta reverse primers. Each CDR3 protein gets one entry after TCRdb re-called the multiplex PCR reads with MiXCR. The repertoire has about 210,000 distinct CDR3 sequences, around 85% of them found once; the top ten carry 15% to 20%. Findings of the study overall: Tumors reached a significantly greater top-250-clone fraction than blood did (p = 0.039). It was observed that only about 7-24% of the top clones appeared in every one of the five tumor regions. Compared with tumor region pairs, tumor-adjacent and tumor-blood pairs overlapped less.

The count of this clonotype is one. Its antigen remains unknown. The junction does not match germline at one end; this may be a read error. This receptor was taken from a man in his forties with primary liver carcinoma and hepatitis B virus infection. Material: tumor tissue from primary liver carcinoma. The rearrangement uses TRBV5-6 and TRBJ2-1, with TRBD2 as a possible D gene (7 bases). The CDR3 nucleotides read TGTGCGAGCAGCTTGGTTGCGGGAGCTGGGGGCAATGAGCTGTTCTTC. It yields the protein CASSLVAGAGGNELFF.